This entry describes one T cell receptor (beta chain). Antigen: not known. The record originates from a study of neoadjuvant anti-PD-1 for oral cavity cancer. Overall study context: Around day 43, patients without progression received a fourth nivolumab dose before surgery.

Blood cells were analyzed directly, without culture or expansion. Germline V lookup: CDR1 MNHEY, CDR2 SVGAGI. CDR3 length: 15 residues. The junction had 7 bases not matched to a gene; V was cut back by 1 base and J by 9 bases. TCRdb keeps only in-frame clones here, not all; method: immunoSEQ multiplex PCR. There are roughly 14,000 clones in the sample; 60% to 75% occur only once, and 2% to 2.5% lies in the top ten. General study findings and limits: Higher pretreatment blood Treg/Th17 ratios correlated with higher pretreatment blood and lower post-treatment tumor TCRbeta clonality.

This chain connects TRBV6-5 to TRBJ2-1; TRBD2 aligns across 9 bases. This receptor was obtained from a person aged 40 to 85 with oral cavity squamous cell carcinoma. Material: PBMCs, obtained before nivolumab (anti-PD-1) treatment. The CDR3 spells CASSYYASGDGEQFF. The DNA for the CDR3 is TGTGCCAGCAGTTACTACGCTAGCGGGGACGGTGAGCAGTTCTTC.